These 15 T cell receptor beta chains were sequenced from one sample in a study of blood T cell repertoires in COVID-19. The assay was immunoSEQ multiplex PCR, and TCRdb's table has in-frame clones only and misses some. Found here are fewer than 500,000 clones, around nine tenths of them singletons; the top ten hold nearly 2%. What was sequenced was PBMCs or T cells enriched from blood (not recorded which). The receptors come from a woman aged 18 to 35 with acute COVID-19.

The chain has TRBV15 and TRBJ1-5; D ambiguous. Germline V lookup: CDR1 LNHNV, CDR2 YYDKDF (reference sequence). Trimming took 1 base from V and 1 from J, leaving 8 bases between them. This CDR3 spans 15 amino acids. The CDR3, as DNA: TGTGCCACCAGCAGAGGAGGCATGAGCAATCAGCCCCAGCATTTT. Amino acid sequence: CATSRGGMSNQPQHF.

The gene calls are TRBV7-2 and TRBJ1-4, with D possibly being TRBD1 (5 bases). Trimming left V 2 bases short and J 3 bases short, with 10 bases between. Germline V gives CDR1 SGHTA, CDR2 FQGNSA. The length of the CDR3 is 15 residues. The CDR3 DNA reads TGTGCCAGCAGCTTAAACACAGGCGCTAATGAAAAACTGTTTTTT. It encodes CASSLNTGANEKLFF.

This clone was observed a single time. The chain has TRBV4-2 and TRBJ2-3; TRBD2 is a possible D gene (5 bases). CDR1 LGHNA and CDR2 YNFKEQ come from the germline V gene. V lost 0 bases and J lost 0, with 10 bases in between. This CDR3 region has 16 residues. This CDR3 is CASSQEGWTSTDTQYF. CDR3 in DNA: TGTGCCAGCAGCCAAGAGGGATGGACTAGCACAGATACGCAGTATTTT.

The CDR3 coding sequence is TGTGCCAGCAGTGACGGCGACAGGGGGTTTCAGCCCCAGCATTTT. Translation: CASSDGDRGFQPQHF. The chain combines TRBV6-1 with TRBJ1-5; 9 nucleotides match TRBD1. V was clipped by 3 bases and J by 6 bases; unmatched bases: 6. The CDR3 extends over 15 amino acids. Germline CDR1 MNHNS, CDR2 SASEGT.

The rearrangement links TRBV6-5 to TRBJ1-4, with D perhaps TRBD1 (5 bases). The CDR3 runs to 15 residues. Germline-derived CDR1 and CDR2 are MNHEY and SVGAGI. V was shortened by 6 bases and J by 7 bases, with 18 bases between the two germline ends. CDR3 DNA: TGTGCCAGCAGAGGACAAGGGGCGCGCATTGAAAAACTGTTTTTT. Translated: CASRGQGARIEKLFF.

This chain connects TRBV6-5 to TRBJ2-7; D gene ambiguous. Trimming pared 2 bases from V and 4 bases from J, leaving 12 bases between. This CDR3 region has 14 residues. Germline assignment: CDR1 MNHEY and CDR2 SVGAGI. For the CDR3, the DNA is TGTGCCAGCAGTTACCAGAGCGCATCATACGAGCAGTACTTC. Encoded protein: CASSYQSASYEQYF.

This chain links TRBV7-2 with TRBJ1-5, with 8 bases that match TRBD1. CDR3 length equals 15 residues. The germline gives CDR1 SGHTA, CDR2 FQGNSA. J lost 9 bases, V lost 5 bases, and 12 bases had no gene match. Written as DNA, the CDR3 is TGTGCCAGCAGCCTAATGGGGGACAGGACTTCGCCCCAGCATTTT. It specifies CASSLMGDRTSPQHF.

The V and J genes are TRBV10-1 and TRBJ2-3, with D tentatively TRBD1 (5 bases). The V and J ends lost 2 bases and 2 bases respectively, with 8 bases between them. Germline loops: CDR1 WNHNN, CDR2 SYGVQD (reference sequence). CDR3 length: 14 residues. DNA of the CDR3: TGCGCCAGCAGTGAGCAGGGATTCACAGATACGCAGTATTTT. It yields the protein CASSEQGFTDTQYF.

This clone showed up just a few times. V gene TRBV18 combines with J gene TRBJ1-1; D gene uncertain. Per the germline V gene, CDR1 is KGHSH and CDR2 is LQKENI. The CDR3 contains 12 residues. Trimming left V 0 bases short and J 7 bases short, with 6 bases between. CDR3 amino acids: CASSPPEGEAFF. The CDR3 DNA follows: TGTGCCAGCTCACCACCGGAGGGTGAAGCTTTCTTT.

This chain connects TRBV28 to TRBJ2-7; the match to TRBD1 covers 7 bases. Per germline, CDR1 MDHEN and CDR2 SYDVKM. The CDR3 consists of 14 residues. V shed 6 bases and J 2 bases; nucleotides not matched to a gene: 7. Here the CDR3 reads CASSLPDRAYEQYF. Written as DNA, the CDR3 is TGTGCCAGCAGCCTCCCCGACAGGGCCTACGAGCAGTACTTC.

This clone has a handful of counts. The chain is built from TRBV27 and TRBJ1-6, with D perhaps matching TRBD1 (6 bases). The CDR3 runs 13 residues. V was clipped by 8 bases and J by 10 bases, with 15 bases between them. Germline values: CDR1 MNHEY, CDR2 SMNVEV (reference sequence). This CDR3 reads CASAVQGSSPLHF. Here the CDR3 DNA reads TGTGCCAGCGCTGTACAGGGTAGCTCACCCCTCCACTTT.

V usage is TRBV9 and J usage is TRBJ2-1; D call uncertain. The ends were cut back, 0 bases at V and 8 bases at J, with 12 bases in the middle. Germline V gene data show CDR1 as SGDLS and CDR2 as YYNGEE. This CDR3 is 14 amino acids long. Here the CDR3 reads CASSVGAPAHEQFF. DNA for the CDR3: TGTGCCAGCAGCGTAGGGGCCCCGGCTCATGAGCAGTTCTTC.

This clone appeared a single time. V gene TRBV5-5 combines with J gene TRBJ1-1; 9 nucleotides align to TRBD1. Losses at the gene ends were 3 bases for V and 4 bases for J; bases not matched to a gene: 7. Germline V gives CDR1 SGHKS, CDR2 YYEKEE (reference sequence). The CDR3 contains 15 residues. The CDR3 nucleotides read TGTGCCAGCAGCTCTTGGACAGGGGCGGGCACTGAAGCTTTCTTT. Translated, it gives CASSSWTGAGTEAFF.

In DNA, the CDR3 is TGTGCCAGCAGCTTAGCGTATAGCAATCAGCCCCAGCATTTT. Its protein product is CASSLAYSNQPQHF. The chain links TRBV7-9 to TRBJ1-5, with D unclear. Germline V gene sequence: CDR1 SEHNR, CDR2 FQNEAQ (reference sequence). V was clipped by 0 bases and J by 0 bases, with 3 bases between them. This CDR3 region has 14 residues.

The chain uses TRBV2 and TRBJ2-6; 7 bases match TRBD1. V lost 7 bases, J lost 1 base, and 4 bases stayed unmatched. Germline CDR1 reads SNHLY; CDR2 reads FYNNEI. The CDR3 is 15 residues long. The CDR3 sequence: CASTATGSGANVLTF. In nucleotides, the CDR3 is TGTGCCAGCACTGCGACAGGGTCTGGGGCCAACGTCCTGACTTTC.